In this sample, the clone carrying this T cell receptor (beta chain) turned up once. The junction departs from germline at one end; a sequencing error may be responsible. BIOMED2 TRB-A/B primer pools were used in multiplex TRB PCR. TCRdb processed the multiplex PCR reads anew with MiXCR; each CDR3 protein has one entry. This sample has over 5,500 distinct CDR3 sequences, with 30% to 35% found just once. These data belong to a study of T and B cells in COVID-19 patients. Germline lookup yields CDR1 MNHNY and CDR2 SVGAGI (reference sequence). The CDR3 has 14 residues. Blood genomic DNA input for TRB amplification was roughly 220-500 ng.

The chain links TRBV6-6 to TRBJ2-3; the D gene is possibly TRBD2 (6 bases). The sample comprised blood. The TCR comes from a human donor with active COVID-19. The CDR3 region has the DNA TGTGCCAGCAGTCCGGGGGATAGCACAGATGCGCAGTATTTT. This gives the protein CASSPGDSTDAQYF.